The rows below give T cell receptor beta chains drawn from one sample of a study of blood T cell repertoires in COVID-19. Method: immunoSEQ multiplex PCR; TCRdb's copy keeps in-frame clones and lacks some. The sample yields 150,000 to 200,000 clones, about 81% seen once. Sequenced input: peripheral blood. These receptor sequences come from an elderly woman with COVID-19, enrolled during active disease. The CDR3 runs from the conserved cysteine through the conserved F or W. D genes are given only for firm matches. Clone size is given for some rows only: seen once, a few or many times, or a class if the clone is expanded.

d_call: .; v_call: TRBV9; j_call: TRBJ2-1; clone_size: once; cdr3_nt: TGTGCCAGCAGCGTAGGCAGGAAACTTAGTCGCTCCTACAATGAGCAGTTCTTC; cdr3_aa: CASSVGRKLSRSYNEQFF
d_call: .; v_call: TRBV10-2; j_call: TRBJ2-5; clone_size: .; cdr3_nt: TGCGCCAGCAGCAAAGACTATTGGGAGACCCAGTACTTC; cdr3_aa: CASSKDYWETQYF
d_call: .; v_call: TRBV24-1; j_call: TRBJ2-5; clone_size: .; cdr3_nt: TGTGCCACCAGTGGTACGGGTAAGGGGGAGACCCAGTACTTC; cdr3_aa: CATSGTGKGETQYF
d_call: .; v_call: TRBV7-6; j_call: TRBJ2-2; clone_size: .; cdr3_nt: TGTGCCAGCAGCTTTAGCGGGAACACCGGGGAGCTGTTTTTT; cdr3_aa: CASSFSGNTGELFF
d_call: .; v_call: TRBV18; j_call: TRBJ2-2; clone_size: .; cdr3_nt: TGTGCCAGCTCACCAGCCTCGGCAGGGAACACCGGGGAGCTGTTTTTT; cdr3_aa: CASSPASAGNTGELFF
d_call: TRBD2; v_call: TRBV2; j_call: TRBJ2-4; clone_size: once; cdr3_nt: TGTGCCAGCAGAATAGCGGGAGGGCCCGGGGCCAAAAACATTCAGTACTTC; cdr3_aa: CASRIAGGPGAKNIQYF
d_call: .; v_call: TRBV11-2; j_call: TRBJ2-7; clone_size: .; cdr3_nt: TGTGCCAGCAGCGCCTCGGGGTCTTACGAGCAGTACTTC; cdr3_aa: CASSASGSYEQYF
d_call: .; v_call: TRBV7-3; j_call: TRBJ2-2; clone_size: few; cdr3_nt: TGTGCCAGCAGCAAACGGGCGGGGGCCAACACCGGGGAGCTGTTTTTT; cdr3_aa: CASSKRAGANTGELFF
d_call: TRBD1; v_call: TRBV4-1; j_call: TRBJ2-7; clone_size: .; cdr3_nt: TGCGCCAGCAGCCAAGTTGGTAGGACAGGGATCTTCGAGCAGTACTTC; cdr3_aa: CASSQVGRTGIFEQYF
d_call: .; v_call: TRBV20-1; j_call: TRBJ2-7; clone_size: .; cdr3_nt: TGCAGTGCTAGGAGGGCCCACGAGCAGTACTTC; cdr3_aa: CSARRAHEQYF
d_call: .; v_call: TRBV28; j_call: TRBJ1-4; clone_size: .; cdr3_nt: TGTGCCAGCAGCCCAAGCGGGGGCAATGAAAAACTGTTTTTT; cdr3_aa: CASSPSGGNEKLFF